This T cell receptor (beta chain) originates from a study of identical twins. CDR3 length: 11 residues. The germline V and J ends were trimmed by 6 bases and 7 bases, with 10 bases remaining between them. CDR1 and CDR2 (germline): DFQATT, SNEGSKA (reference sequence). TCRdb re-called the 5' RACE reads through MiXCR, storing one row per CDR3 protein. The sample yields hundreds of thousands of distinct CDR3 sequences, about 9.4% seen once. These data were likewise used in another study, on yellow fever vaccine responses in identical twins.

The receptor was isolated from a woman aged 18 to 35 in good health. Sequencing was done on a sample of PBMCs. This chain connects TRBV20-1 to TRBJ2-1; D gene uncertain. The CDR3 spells CSANPKNEQFF. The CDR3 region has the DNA TGCAGTGCCAATCCCAAAAATGAGCAGTTCTTC.